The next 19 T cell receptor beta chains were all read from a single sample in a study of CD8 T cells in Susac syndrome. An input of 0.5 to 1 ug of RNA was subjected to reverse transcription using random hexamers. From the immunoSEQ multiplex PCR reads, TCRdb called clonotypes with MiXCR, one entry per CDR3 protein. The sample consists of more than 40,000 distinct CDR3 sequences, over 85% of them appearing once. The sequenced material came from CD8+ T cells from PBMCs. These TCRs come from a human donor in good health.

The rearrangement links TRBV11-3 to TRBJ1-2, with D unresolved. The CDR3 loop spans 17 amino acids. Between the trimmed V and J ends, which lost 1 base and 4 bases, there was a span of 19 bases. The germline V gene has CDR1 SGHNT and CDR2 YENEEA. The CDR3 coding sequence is TGTGCCAGCAGCTTAGCCCACCTGGCAATTTCTACCTATGGCTACACCTTC. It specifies CASSLAHLAISTYGYTF. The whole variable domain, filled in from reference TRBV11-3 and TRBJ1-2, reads EAGVVQSPRYKIIEKKQPVAFWCNPISGHNTLYWYLQNLGQGPELLIRYENEEAVDDSQLPKDRFSAERLKGVDSTLKIQPAELGDSAVYLCASSLAHLAISTYGYTFGSGTRLTVV.

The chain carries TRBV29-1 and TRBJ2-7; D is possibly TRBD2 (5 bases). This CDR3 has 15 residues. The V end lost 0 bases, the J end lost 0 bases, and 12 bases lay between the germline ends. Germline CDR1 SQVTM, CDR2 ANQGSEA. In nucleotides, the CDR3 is TGCAGCGTTGAAGATCGGGGTCTTTACTCCTACGAGCAGTACTTC. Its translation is CSVEDRGLYSYEQYF.

The CDR3, as DNA: TGTGCCAGCAGGGGTGGCAGCGTTGAGCAGTTCTTC. This gives the protein CASRGGSVEQFF. V gene TRBV14 combines with J gene TRBJ2-1; D not certain. Germline CDR1 SGHDN, CDR2 FVKESK. With 6 bases removed from V and 9 bases from J, the gap between germline ends came to 12 bases. The CDR3 consists of 12 residues. The variable domain in full, with the rest retrieved from reference TRBV14 and TRBJ2-1, is EAGVTQFPSHSVIEKGQTVTLRCDPISGHDNLYWYRRVMGKEIKFLLHFVKESKQDESGMPNNRFLAERTGGTYSTLKVQPAELEDSGVYFCASRGGSVEQFFGPGTRLTVL.

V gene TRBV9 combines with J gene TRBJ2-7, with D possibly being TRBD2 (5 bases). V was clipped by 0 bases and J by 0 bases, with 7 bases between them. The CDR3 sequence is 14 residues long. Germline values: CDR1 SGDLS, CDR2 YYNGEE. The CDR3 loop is CASSVARGSYEQYF. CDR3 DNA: TGTGCCAGCAGCGTAGCTCGGGGCTCCTACGAGCAGTACTTC.

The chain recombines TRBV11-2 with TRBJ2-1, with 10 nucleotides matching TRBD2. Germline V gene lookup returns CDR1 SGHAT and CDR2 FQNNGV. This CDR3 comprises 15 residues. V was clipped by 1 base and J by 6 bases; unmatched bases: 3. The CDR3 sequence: CASSLASGRGNEQFF. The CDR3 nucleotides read TGTGCCAGCAGCTTAGCAAGCGGGAGGGGCAATGAGCAGTTCTTC.

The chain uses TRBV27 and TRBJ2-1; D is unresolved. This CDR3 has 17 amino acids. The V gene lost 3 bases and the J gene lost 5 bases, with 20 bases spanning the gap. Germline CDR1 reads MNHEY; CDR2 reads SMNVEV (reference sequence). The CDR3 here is CASSFFSLTGRDNEQFF. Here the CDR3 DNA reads TGTGCCAGCAGTTTCTTCTCCTTGACGGGCCGGGACAATGAGCAGTTCTTC.

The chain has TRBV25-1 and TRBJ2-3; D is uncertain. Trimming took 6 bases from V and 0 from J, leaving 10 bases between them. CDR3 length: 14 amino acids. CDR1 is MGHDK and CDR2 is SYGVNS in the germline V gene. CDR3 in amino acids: CASRGPPSTDTQYF. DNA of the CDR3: TGTGCCAGCAGAGGGCCTCCTAGCACAGATACGCAGTATTTT.

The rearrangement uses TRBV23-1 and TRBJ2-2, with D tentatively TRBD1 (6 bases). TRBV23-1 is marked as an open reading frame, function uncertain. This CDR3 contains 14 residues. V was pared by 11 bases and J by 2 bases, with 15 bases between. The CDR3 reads CAPHRDKNTGELFF. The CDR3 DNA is TGCGCCCCCCACCGGGACAAAAACACCGGGGAGCTGTTTTTT.

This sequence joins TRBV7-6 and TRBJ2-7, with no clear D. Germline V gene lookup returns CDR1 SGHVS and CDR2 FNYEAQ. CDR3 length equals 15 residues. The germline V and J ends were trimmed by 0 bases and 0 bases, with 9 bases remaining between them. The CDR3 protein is CASSLASGSSYEQYF. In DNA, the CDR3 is TGTGCCAGCAGCTTAGCCTCGGGCAGCTCCTACGAGCAGTACTTC.

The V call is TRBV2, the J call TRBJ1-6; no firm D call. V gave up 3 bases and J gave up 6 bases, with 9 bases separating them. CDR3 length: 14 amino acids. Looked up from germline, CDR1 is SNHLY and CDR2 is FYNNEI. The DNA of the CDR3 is TGTGCCAGCAGTGACGCAAAGGTTAATTCACCCCTCCACTTT. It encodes CASSDAKVNSPLHF.

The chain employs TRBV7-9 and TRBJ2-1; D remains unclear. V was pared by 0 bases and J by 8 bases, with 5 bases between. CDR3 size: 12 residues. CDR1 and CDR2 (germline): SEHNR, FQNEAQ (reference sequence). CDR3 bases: TGTGCCAGCAGCTTAGCGCTAGATGAGCAGTTCTTC. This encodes CASSLALDEQFF.

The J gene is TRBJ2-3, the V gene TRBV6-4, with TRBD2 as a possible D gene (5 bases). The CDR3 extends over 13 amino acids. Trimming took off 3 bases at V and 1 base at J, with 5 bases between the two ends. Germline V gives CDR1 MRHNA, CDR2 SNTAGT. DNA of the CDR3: TGTGCCAGCAGTGAAGCGGGCACAGATACGCAGTATTTT. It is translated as CASSEAGTDTQYF.

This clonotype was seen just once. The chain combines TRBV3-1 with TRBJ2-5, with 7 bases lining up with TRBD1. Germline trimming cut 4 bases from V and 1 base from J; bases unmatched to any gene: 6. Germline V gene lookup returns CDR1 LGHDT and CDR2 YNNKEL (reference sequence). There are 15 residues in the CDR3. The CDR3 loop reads CASSRKGAPQETQYF. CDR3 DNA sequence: TGTGCCAGCAGCCGGAAGGGGGCCCCCCAAGAGACCCAGTACTTC.

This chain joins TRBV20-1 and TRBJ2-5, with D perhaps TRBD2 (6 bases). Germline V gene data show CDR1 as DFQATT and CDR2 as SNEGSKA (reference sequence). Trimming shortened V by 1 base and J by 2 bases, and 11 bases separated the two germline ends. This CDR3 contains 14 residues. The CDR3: CSARAASVQETQYF. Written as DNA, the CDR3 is TGCAGTGCTAGAGCGGCTAGCGTGCAAGAGACCCAGTACTTC.

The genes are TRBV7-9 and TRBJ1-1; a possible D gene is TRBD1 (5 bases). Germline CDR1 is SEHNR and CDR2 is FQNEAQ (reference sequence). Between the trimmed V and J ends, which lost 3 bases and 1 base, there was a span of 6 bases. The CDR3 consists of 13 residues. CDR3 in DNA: TGTGCCAGCAGCTTGAGGGGGAACACTGAAGCTTTCTTT. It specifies CASSLRGNTEAFF.

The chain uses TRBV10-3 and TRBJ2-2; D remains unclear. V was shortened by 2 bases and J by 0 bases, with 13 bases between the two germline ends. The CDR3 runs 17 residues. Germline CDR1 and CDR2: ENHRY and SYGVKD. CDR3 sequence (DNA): TGTGCCATCAGTGAGACGGCACTTTCGCCGAACACCGGGGAGCTGTTTTTT. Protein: CAISETALSPNTGELFF.

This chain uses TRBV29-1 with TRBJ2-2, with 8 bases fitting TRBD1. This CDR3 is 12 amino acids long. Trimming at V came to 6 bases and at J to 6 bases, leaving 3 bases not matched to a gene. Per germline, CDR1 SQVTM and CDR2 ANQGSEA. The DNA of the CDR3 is TGCAGCGTCAGGACAGGGTCCGGGGAGCTGTTTTTT. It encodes CSVRTGSGELFF.

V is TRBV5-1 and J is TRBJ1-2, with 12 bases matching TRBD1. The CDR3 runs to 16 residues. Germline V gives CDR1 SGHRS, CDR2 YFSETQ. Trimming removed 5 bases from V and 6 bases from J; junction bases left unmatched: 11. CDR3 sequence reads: CASRPPGTGGMDGYTF. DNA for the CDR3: TGCGCCAGCAGGCCCCCCGGGACAGGGGGCATGGATGGCTACACCTTC.

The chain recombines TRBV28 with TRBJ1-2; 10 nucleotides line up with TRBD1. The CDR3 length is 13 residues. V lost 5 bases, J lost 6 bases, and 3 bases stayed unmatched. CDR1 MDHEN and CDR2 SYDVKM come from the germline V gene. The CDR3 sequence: CASSLGQGNGYTF. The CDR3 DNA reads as TGTGCCAGCAGTCTGGGACAGGGGAATGGCTACACCTTC.